This entry describes one TCR beta chain. There are a few counts of this clonotype. What this receptor recognizes is not known. No base-level quality is on record; no much larger clone is a single base apart. The data were obtained in a study of T-cell memory formation after mild COVID-19 (dated by TCRdb to the early 2020s). Study-level background: TCR sequence clusters from the two donors were found to be largely donor specific. In two donors, T-cell clones that expanded and contracted after mild COVID-19 were followed by sequencing TCRalpha and TCRbeta repertoires longitudinally. Two young, previously healthy adult volunteers, one female and one male, were included in the cohort. What the study reported, not specific to this receptor: Only a couple of mild cases were covered in the study, and larger cohorts including severe cases with pre-infection samples were considered necessary. SARS-CoV-2 specificity of the second-wave clones peaking on day 37 was not confirmed. From day 15 to 85, contracting clones showed balanced CD4/CD8 phenotypes, whereas a second wave of clones that expanded from day 15 to 37 leaned towards CD4+. Some responding clones were detected in pre-infection memory, suggesting pre-existing cross-reactive memory T cells joined the SARS-CoV-2 response. Contracting CD4+ clones were located mainly in the CM and EM memory subsets, whereas CD8+ clones were found to be enriched in EMRA.

TCRdb records Illumina NovaSeq 6000 as the sequencer. Using 5'RACE with constant-segment primers, TCRalpha and TCRbeta cDNA libraries were constructed, with sample barcodes and unique molecular identifiers added in the process. Trizol reagent was used to extract RNA from every sample. The libraries were amplified in two PCR steps, and the second step added a second sample barcode and Illumina TruSeq adapters. Sequencing of the libraries was done on an Illumina NovaSeq, producing 2 x 150 bp paired-end reads. As for how the authors treated the data: The reads were demultiplexed and collapsed into UMI-guided consensus sequences using migec v1.2.7. Using mixcr v2.1.11, UMI consensuses were aligned to TRA and TRB V and J templates and then assembled into clonotypes. Expanded or contracted clonotypes were those called significant by both edgeR and NoisET, with noise models trained on biological replicates. edgeR calls used a false discovery rate-adjusted p below 0.01 and a log2 fold-change threshold of 1. As an exploratory analysis of dynamics, max-normalized trajectories of the 1000 most abundant clonotypes were examined with PCA combined with hierarchical clustering. The CD4 or CD8 phenotype of responding clones was assigned using the separately sequenced CD4+ and CD8+ repertoires. TCRdb itself trimmed the public reads at Q25 with fastp, ran MiXCR and retained productive beta chains. Here each entry gathers all rows of one CDR3 protein and keeps the most common genes and DNA. It is TCRdb's table, rather than the study itself, that gives the V and J calls and clone size. The sample yields approximately 290,000 distinct CDR3 sequences; approximately 19% were counted once. Of the sample, under 25% falls within the top ten clones.

The germline V gene specifies MNHEY as CDR1 and SVGAGI as CDR2. The cysteine opens and the phenylalanine closes a CDR3 of 15 amino acids. The retained sequence is limited to the CDR3, 45 bases, with the frame set at the first base. V gives up 5 bases and J gives up 10 bases, and the segment between their germline ends measures 21 bases. Ficoll-Paque density gradient centrifugation was the method used to isolate PBMCs. The material sequenced was PBMCs or a T cell subset sorted from them (not recorded which). The V and J genes are TRBV6-5 and TRBJ2-1, with a tentative D call of TRBD1 or TRBD2, each matching 6 bases. This receptor was taken from a man aged 18 to 30 who had mild COVID-19 (a few samples of this study predate the infection). The sample titles of this study are shuffled in the database, so cell type and time point are left out; the donor was told from shared clones. Here the CDR3 is given as CASSTPPTGAREQFF. The DNA sequence is as follows: TGTGCCAGCAGTACTCCCCCTACGGGGGCCCGAGAGCAGTTCTTC.